This passage covers 9 T cell receptor beta chains from one sample sequenced in a study of cytomegalovirus exposure and HLA in healthy donors. The PCR contained 60 Vbeta and 13 Jbeta primers. The data were produced by immunoSEQ multiplex PCR, yet TCRdb's version contains in-frame clones alone and is incomplete. The table lists some 120,000 clones, 80% of them singletons, with approximately 10% in the top ten. The sequenced material came from PBMCs. The source of these receptors is a man in his thirties or forties in good health and CMV-seropositive.

The chain is built from TRBV11-2 and TRBJ2-3; D gene unclear. The CDR3 sequence is 15 residues long. V lost 1 base, J lost 5 bases, and 13 bases lay in between. Germline lookup yields CDR1 SGHAT and CDR2 FQNNGV. CDR3 sequence: CASSLVGQLGDTQYF. In DNA, the CDR3 is TGTGCCAGCAGCTTAGTTGGGCAGCTGGGAGATACGCAGTATTTT.

The chain joins TRBV10-2 to TRBJ1-2; D remains unclear. The CDR3 runs 13 residues. Trimming cost V 2 bases and J 0 bases, with 4 bases left between them. Germline V gene lookup returns CDR1 WSHSY and CDR2 SAAADI. The CDR3 loop is CASSEAANYGYTF. CDR3 nucleotides: TGCGCCAGCAGTGAGGCAGCTAACTATGGCTACACCTTC.

The chain carries TRBV7-2 and TRBJ2-2; 7 positions agree with TRBD1. The J segment lost 14 bases and the V segment lost 2 bases, leaving 11 bases of the junction unmatched. Germline loops: CDR1 SGHTA, CDR2 FQGNSA. This CDR3 is built from 14 residues. The CDR3 bases are TGTGCCAGCAGCTTATTCGACAGGGCCCATTTTCTGTTTTTT. This codes for CASSLFDRAHFLFF.

The rearrangement uses TRBV15 and TRBJ1-2; tentatively, D is TRBD1 (5 bases). Germline V gene lookup returns CDR1 LNHNV and CDR2 YYDKDF (reference sequence). Between the trimmed V and J ends, which lost 4 bases and 4 bases, there was a span of 10 bases. This CDR3 has 13 residues. This CDR3 is CATSTGVGYGYTF. CDR3 DNA: TGTGCCACCAGCACGGGGGTCGGCTATGGCTACACCTTC.

This chain uses TRBV29-1 with TRBJ1-1; TRBD1 aligns across 9 bases. After removal of 1 base from V and 6 bases from J, the junction contained 3 bases not matched to a gene. The V gene's germline CDR1 is SQVTM and CDR2 ANQGSEA. The CDR3 is made up of 13 amino acids. The CDR3 sequence: CSVEGTGAAEAFF. As DNA, the CDR3 is TGCAGCGTTGAAGGGACAGGGGCGGCTGAAGCTTTCTTT.

V is TRBV7-3 and J is TRBJ2-1; 7 positions match TRBD2. The CDR3 loop spans 15 amino acids. Germline CDR1 SGHTA, CDR2 FQGTGA. The junction had 6 bases not matched to a gene; V was cut back by 3 bases and J by 4 bases. The CDR3, as DNA: TGTGCCAGCAGCTTTGACGGGGGGATTTACAATGAGCAGTTCTTC. This encodes CASSFDGGIYNEQFF.

This rearrangement joins TRBV5-6 to TRBJ1-4; 12 bases line up with TRBD1. Looked up from germline, CDR1 is SGHDT and CDR2 is YYEEEE. V dropped 4 bases and J dropped 8; count of bases not matched to a gene: 9. The CDR3 totals 16 residues. CDR3 sequence: CASSPHPGQGAEKLFF. The CDR3 nucleotides read TGTGCCAGCAGCCCTCATCCGGGACAGGGGGCCGAAAAACTGTTTTTT. Using reference TRBV5-6 and TRBJ1-4 for the parts outside the CDR3, the full variable domain is DAGVTQSPTHLIKTRGQQVTLRCSPKSGHDTVSWYQQALGQGPQFIFQYYEEEERQRGNFPDRFSGHQFPNYSSELNVNALLLGDSALYLCASSPHPGQGAEKLFFGSGTQLSVL.

The chain carries TRBV13 and TRBJ2-1; D is perhaps TRBD2 (6 bases). This CDR3 is built from 16 residues. Trimming pared 3 bases from V and 2 bases from J, leaving 14 bases between. Looked up from germline, CDR1 is PRHDT and CDR2 is FYEKMQ (reference sequence). The CDR3 spells CASSFNREVAYNEQFF. For the CDR3, the DNA is TGTGCCAGCAGCTTCAATAGGGAGGTCGCCTACAATGAGCAGTTCTTC.

The rearrangement uses TRBV30 and TRBJ2-7; tentatively, D is TRBD1 (5 bases). Trimming stripped 0 bases from V and 5 bases from J, with 5 bases between. There are 11 residues in the CDR3. CDR1 GTSNPN and CDR2 SVGIG come from the germline V gene (reference sequence). CDR3: CAWSVGDEQYF. The CDR3 nucleotides are TGTGCCTGGAGTGTAGGGGACGAGCAGTACTTC.